In its sample, the clone carrying this T cell receptor beta chain was seen a few times. This specimen comes from a study of blood T cells in healthy people across ages. Together with a sample-barcoded 5' primer, a J-beta primer mix was included in a second PCR lasting about 7 to 11 cycles. TCRdb passed the 5' RACE reads through MiXCR, listing each CDR3 protein once. Seen here are around 1,000,000 distinct CDR3 sequences, 20% to 25% observed once, and the top ten hold approximately 0.75%. This CDR3 has 18 residues. With 8 bases clipped from V and 5 bases from J, the junction kept 17 bases outside the gene matches. Germline V gene sequence: CDR1 MNHEY, CDR2 SMNVEV (reference sequence). These records were also assigned to another study, of T cells of mothers and their children.

Sequenced material: blood. The genes are TRBV27 and TRBJ2-5, with 13 nucleotides matching TRBD2. The origin of this receptor is a girl aged 2 to 9 in good health. The CDR3 is CASAPWTSGSLPGETQYF. CDR3 DNA sequence: TGTGCCAGCGCCCCCTGGACTAGCGGGAGTCTACCTGGGGAGACCCAGTACTTC.